This T cell receptor beta chain was identified in a study of monozygotic twins with inflammatory bowel disease. Germline V gene sequence: CDR1 SGHRS, CDR2 YFSETQ. This CDR3 contains 13 residues. Template switching introduced UMIs that contain a 6-nucleotide sample barcode. From the 5' RACE reads, TCRdb lists one entry per CDR3 protein and no DNA. This repertoire includes under 350,000 distinct CDR3 sequences. About this clonotype: The antigen is unknown.

Study-wide points: Those with IBD had lower TCRbeta diversity (inverse Simpson) than their healthy co-twins did. Differing immunosuppressive treatments may have added variability to patient repertoires.

This clonotype was sampled from a human donor with ulcerative colitis or Crohn's disease, or a healthy co-twin of an affected twin (not recorded which). Sequencing used blood. The chain links TRBV5-1 to TRBJ2-3; TCRdb names TRBD1, which stays unverified in the absence of DNA. The CDR3 protein is CASSTGDTDTQYF.